This TCR beta chain was recovered during a study of CD8+ T cells in alopecia areata. Germline V gives CDR1 SGHTA, CDR2 FQGNSA. The CDR3 runs 18 residues. The junction had 8 bases not matched to a gene; V was cut back by 1 base and J by 3 bases. Overall study results and limits: Lesional scalp, especially alopecia totalis/universalis, showed higher clonality than normal scalp. Normal-skin resident alphabeta T cells also appear among scalp sample sequences.

On this clone itself: What it binds is unknown.

Sequencing templates came from extracted RNA that was reverse transcribed into cDNA. Data came from immunoSEQ multiplex PCR; TCRdb stores just in-frame clones and leaves some out. Here the sample spans 98,000 or so clones, almost 60% being singletons. This chain connects TRBV7-2 to TRBJ1-6; TRBD1 agrees at 8 bases. The sample was CD8+ T cells sorted from blood. The clonotype originates from a human donor in good health. CDR3 sequence reads: CASSLVKQGVFYNSPLHF. For the CDR3, the DNA is TGTGCCAGCAGCTTAGTGAAACAGGGGGTGTTCTATAATTCACCCCTCCACTTT.